Below are 29 T cell receptor beta chains sequenced from a single sample in a study of cytomegalovirus exposure and HLA in healthy donors. The primer mix had 60 Vbeta and 13 Jbeta primers. Only in-frame clones appear in the TCRdb table, and some are missing; sequencing was by immunoSEQ multiplex PCR. The sample records about 180,000 clones, around 80% being singletons. Sequenced sample: PBMCs. Receptor source: a man aged 25-40 years in good health and CMV-seropositive.

This clone was picked up a small number of times. V gene TRBV7-9 combines with J gene TRBJ2-5, with TRBD2 as a possible D gene (5 bases). The germline V gene encodes CDR1 SEHNR and CDR2 FQNEAQ (reference sequence). This CDR3 comprises 13 residues. Trimming took off 0 bases at V and 5 bases at J, with 7 bases between the two ends. The CDR3 DNA sequence: TGTGCCAGCAGCTTAGCGTCGGGGGAGACCCAGTACTTC. This encodes CASSLASGETQYF.

This chain connects TRBV25-1 to TRBJ1-1; no definite D call. Looked up from germline, CDR1 is MGHDK and CDR2 is SYGVNS. Trimming left V 5 bases short and J 1 base short, with 2 bases between. This CDR3 is 11 amino acids long. CDR3 loop: CASSRNTEAFF. The CDR3 DNA sequence: TGTGCCAGCAGTCGGAACACTGAAGCTTTCTTT.

A single count supports this clone. This chain uses TRBV5-6 with TRBJ1-2, with D uncertain. Germline V gene sequence: CDR1 SGHDT, CDR2 YYEEEE. This CDR3 has 14 residues. Trimming removed 0 bases at V and 8 bases at J, with 14 bases between. The CDR3 DNA reads as TGTGCCAGCAGCTTGGTAGAGCGGATGCAGGGCTACACCTTC. It is translated as CASSLVERMQGYTF.

The chain recombines TRBV18 with TRBJ2-7; D is perhaps TRBD2 (7 bases). CDR3 length: 16 amino acids. The germline V gene encodes CDR1 KGHSH and CDR2 LQKENI. V was shortened by 2 bases and J by 0 bases, with 14 bases between the two germline ends. Here the CDR3 DNA reads TGTGCCAGCTCACCAAGTGGGGGGGCTGACTCCTACGAGCAGTACTTC. Translation gives CASSPSGGADSYEQYF.

The chain combines TRBV19 with TRBJ2-7; perhaps TRBD2 as D (7 bases). Germline lookup yields CDR1 LNHDA and CDR2 SQIVND (reference sequence). This CDR3 has 13 residues. V lost 8 bases, J lost 2 bases, and 13 bases lay in between. CDR3: CASGRGYPYEQYF. CDR3 bases: TGTGCCAGTGGGAGGGGGTATCCCTACGAGCAGTACTTC. Full variable domain (rest looked up from reference TRBV19 and TRBJ2-7): DGGITQSPKYLFRKEGQNVTLSCEQNLNHDAMYWYRQDPGQGLRLIYYSQIVNDFQKGDIAEGYSVSREKKESFPLTVTSAQKNPTAFYLCASGRGYPYEQYFGPGTRLTVT.

This clone has a single count. The V call is TRBV11-2, the J call TRBJ1-3; no firm D call. V dropped 8 bases and J dropped 0 bases, with 26 bases sitting between them. Germline V lookup: CDR1 SGHAT, CDR2 FQNNGV. The CDR3 loop spans 19 amino acids. This CDR3 reads CASAKIGREGRRSGNTIYF. The CDR3 DNA is TGTGCCAGCGCTAAAATTGGTCGGGAGGGCCGCCGCTCTGGAAACACCATATATTTT.

This chain links TRBV5-1 with TRBJ1-5; D possibly corresponds to TRBD1 (5 bases). Germline CDR1 is SGHRS and CDR2 is YFSETQ. V was pared by 0 bases and J by 4 bases, with 8 bases between. CDR3 length: 14 residues. The CDR3 sequence: CASSLAGLNQPQHF. For the CDR3, the DNA is TGCGCCAGCAGCTTGGCAGGGCTAAATCAGCCCCAGCATTTT.

The rearrangement links TRBV19 to TRBJ2-1; D remains unclear. The V end lost 2 bases, the J end lost 7 bases, and 9 bases lay between the germline ends. Germline V gene lookup returns CDR1 LNHDA and CDR2 SQIVND (reference sequence). The CDR3 consists of 13 residues. The CDR3 DNA is TGTGCCAGTAGTATAAGTGAGGCGAATGAGCAGTTCTTC. Residues: CASSISEANEQFF. Variable domain in full (rest from reference TRBV19 and TRBJ2-1): DGGITQSPKYLFRKEGQNVTLSCEQNLNHDAMYWYRQDPGQGLRLIYYSQIVNDFQKGDIAEGYSVSREKKESFPLTVTSAQKNPTAFYLCASSISEANEQFFGPGTRLTVL.

The J gene is TRBJ2-7, the V gene TRBV10-1; 9 bases match TRBD2. Germline CDR1 reads WNHNN; CDR2 reads SYGVQD (reference sequence). This CDR3 comprises 15 residues. The J segment lost 9 bases and the V segment lost 3 bases, leaving 12 bases of the junction unmatched. Here the CDR3 DNA reads TGCGCCAGCAGTGAATCCGCGGGGGGGCCCTCTCGGCAGTACTTC. It encodes CASSESAGGPSRQYF.

The CDR3 DNA reads TGCGCCAGCAGCCAAGTGAACAGGGGCCGCTACGAGCAGTACTTC. Translating gives CASSQVNRGRYEQYF. The chain is built from TRBV4-1 and TRBJ2-7, with TRBD1 matching 7 bases. The length of the CDR3 is 15 residues. Germline V gene data show CDR1 as MGHRA and CDR2 as YSYEKL. The V gene end was trimmed by 1 base and the J gene end by 3 bases; junction bases not matched to a gene: 6.

This clone was seen a handful of times. V gene TRBV30 combines with J gene TRBJ2-7; D ambiguous. Deletions cut 2 bases from V and 2 bases from J, with 10 bases between. This CDR3 region has 13 residues. Per the germline V gene, CDR1 is GTSNPN and CDR2 is SVGIG (reference sequence). The CDR3 reads CAWSWAQAYEQYF. CDR3 in DNA: TGTGCCTGGAGTTGGGCCCAGGCCTACGAGCAGTACTTC.

CDR3 residues: CASSLASGNEQFF. The DNA for the CDR3 is TGTGCCAGCAGCTTAGCCAGCGGCAATGAGCAGTTCTTC. The chain combines TRBV7-7 with TRBJ2-1; a possible D gene is TRBD2 (5 bases). V lost 0 bases and J lost 6, with 6 bases in between. CDR1 SSHAT and CDR2 FNYEAQ come from the germline V gene (reference sequence). The CDR3 length is 13 residues.

The chain has TRBV7-2 and TRBJ1-2; unclear D gene. The CDR3 has 15 residues. The V gene's germline CDR1 is SGHTA and CDR2 FQGNSA. Between the trimmed V and J ends, which lost 2 bases and 6 bases, there was a span of 16 bases. This CDR3 is CASSLLAALKDGYTF. CDR3 DNA: TGTGCCAGCAGCTTACTAGCAGCCCTTAAGGATGGCTACACCTTC.

The sample holds a few counts of this clone. A read error may account for a junction end that differs from germline. J is TRBJ2-5 and V is TRBV7-9; D might be TRBD2 (7 bases). This CDR3 contains 14 residues. Germline V gives CDR1 SEHNR, CDR2 FQNEAQ (reference sequence). The CDR3 nucleotides read TGTTCCAGCAGCTTCTCGGGGGGCGACGAGACCCAGTACTTC. Protein: CSSSFSGGDETQYF.

This chain joins TRBV11-3 and TRBJ2-1; 13 bases match TRBD2. The CDR3 has 17 residues. From germline, CDR1 is SGHNT and CDR2 YENEEA. The junction had 6 bases not matched to a gene; V was cut back by 0 bases and J by 7 bases. The CDR3 spells CASSLDGGLAGQNEQFF. The DNA of the CDR3 is TGTGCCAGCAGCTTAGATGGGGGACTAGCGGGGCAGAATGAGCAGTTCTTC. The entire variable domain, with the rest obtained from reference TRBV11-3 and TRBJ2-1, is as follows: EAGVVQSPRYKIIEKKQPVAFWCNPISGHNTLYWYLQNLGQGPELLIRYENEEAVDDSQLPKDRFSAERLKGVDSTLKIQPAELGDSAVYLCASSLDGGLAGQNEQFFGPGTRLTVL.

This clone was detected only a few times. A junction boundary mismatches the germline segment, possibly from a read error. The J gene is TRBJ1-1, the V gene TRBV6-4; perhaps TRBD1 as D (5 bases). The germline CDR1 and CDR2 sequences are MRHNA and SNTAGT. CDR3 length: 14 residues. The CDR3 nucleotides read TGTGCCAGCAGTCCCTTTGAAGGGGCCGCTGAGGCTTTCTTT. Translated: CASSPFEGAAEAFF.

The V and J genes are TRBV7-9 and TRBJ1-2, with D possibly being TRBD1 (6 bases). The V and J ends lost 4 bases and 5 bases respectively, with 17 bases between them. The CDR3 is 15 amino acids. Germline V gene lookup returns CDR1 SEHNR and CDR2 FQNEAQ (reference sequence). The CDR3 loop is CASSSQAGEPYGYTF. In DNA, the CDR3 is TGTGCCAGCAGCTCCCAAGCAGGGGAACCTTATGGCTACACCTTC.

CDR3 in amino acids: CASSLNRGRGEKLFF. CDR3 DNA sequence: TGTGCCAGCAGTCTTAACAGGGGCAGAGGTGAAAAACTGTTTTTT. This chain joins TRBV7-2 and TRBJ1-4, with 7 positions matching TRBD1. The trim removed 6 bases at V and 7 bases at J, leaving 11 bases unmatched. The CDR3 length is 15 residues. Germline V gene data show CDR1 as SGHTA and CDR2 as FQGNSA.

The rearrangement joins TRBV7-8 to TRBJ1-5; D perhaps matches TRBD1 (5 bases). The CDR3 sequence is 14 residues long. Germline V gene data show CDR1 as SGHVS and CDR2 as FQNEAQ. Trimming took 8 bases from V and 2 from J, leaving 13 bases between them. For the CDR3, the DNA is TGTGCCAGCGCCGCAGGGTACGGCAATCAGCCCCAGCATTTT. As protein: CASAAGYGNQPQHF.

This clone occurred once. J is TRBJ2-1 and V is TRBV4-1, with 9 bases that match TRBD2. The V segment lost 8 bases and the J segment 7 bases; nucleotides outside the gene matches: 12. This CDR3 is built from 15 residues. Per the germline V gene, CDR1 is MGHRA and CDR2 is YSYEKL. The chain's CDR3 is CASEVVSGRGNEQFF. As DNA, the CDR3 is TGCGCCAGCGAAGTCGTTAGCGGGAGAGGGAATGAGCAGTTCTTC.

This chain joins TRBV28 and TRBJ2-3; possibly TRBD1 for D (5 bases). Deletions cut 5 bases from V and 4 bases from J, with 16 bases between. CDR3 length: 15 amino acids. The V gene's germline CDR1 is MDHEN and CDR2 SYDVKM. CDR3 loop: CASSPPGAYADTQYF. CDR3 sequence (DNA): TGTGCCAGCAGTCCCCCTGGGGCCTACGCAGATACGCAGTATTTT.

This clone is medium-sized within its sample. The chain is built from TRBV7-6 and TRBJ1-2; TRBD1 matches 10 bases. V lost 2 bases to trimming and J lost 10 bases; unmatched junction nucleotides: 4. Germline CDR1 SGHVS, CDR2 FNYEAQ. The CDR3 is made up of 13 amino acids. CDR3 DNA sequence: TGTGCCAGCAGCTTACCCGGGACAGGGGACTACACCTTC. It specifies CASSLPGTGDYTF. Full variable domain (rest looked up from reference TRBV7-6 and TRBJ1-2): GAGVSQSPRYKVTKRGQDVALRCDPISGHVSLYWYRQALGQGPEFLTYFNYEAQQDKSGLPNDRFSAERPEGSISTLTIQRTEQRDSAMYRCASSLPGTGDYTFGSGTRLTVV.

The chain recombines TRBV15 with TRBJ2-7, with D unclear. CDR1 is LNHNV, CDR2 YYDKDF, per germline (reference sequence). Trimming left V 5 bases short and J 2 bases short, with 7 bases between. This CDR3 has 12 amino acids. CDR3 in DNA: TGTGCCACCAGCTTGGCAACCTACGAGCAGTACTTC. It specifies CATSLATYEQYF.

V usage is TRBV4-3 and J usage is TRBJ2-7; D is possibly TRBD2 (6 bases). The V end lost 0 bases, the J end lost 3 bases, and 12 bases lay between the germline ends. The CDR3 is 15 residues long. Germline V lookup: CDR1 LGHNA, CDR2 YSLEER. CDR3 loop: CASSQDRRGIYEQYF. CDR3 in DNA: TGCGCCAGCAGCCAAGATCGGCGGGGAATCTACGAGCAGTACTTC.

Comment on this clone: Other DNA variants within this sample encode the same CDR3. This sequence joins TRBV11-3 and TRBJ2-3; 8 positions agree with TRBD2. V was pared by 3 bases and J by 3 bases, with 2 bases of the junction left unmatched. Germline V lookup: CDR1 SGHNT, CDR2 YENEEA. The CDR3 is made up of 14 amino acids. The CDR3 DNA sequence: TGTGCCAGCAGCTTGGGCGGGGGGACAGATACGCAGTATTTT. It codes for CASSLGGGTDTQYF.

V gene TRBV7-9 combines with J gene TRBJ2-2, with a weak D call TRBD1 (5 bases). V lost 1 base, J lost 7 bases, and 7 bases lay in between. This CDR3 is built from 13 residues. Per the germline V gene, CDR1 is SEHNR and CDR2 is FQNEAQ (reference sequence). DNA of the CDR3: TGTGCCAGCAGCTTAGTAGGGGTCGGGGAGCTGTTTTTT. It encodes CASSLVGVGELFF.

In its sample, this clone was seen a few times. The chain carries TRBV27 and TRBJ1-1; D gene uncertain. Germline V gives CDR1 MNHEY, CDR2 SMNVEV (reference sequence). This CDR3 has 14 residues. Trimming removed 3 bases at V and 0 bases at J, with 8 bases between. CDR3 loop: CASSFSRLNTEAFF. Here the CDR3 DNA reads TGTGCCAGCAGTTTTTCTAGATTGAACACTGAAGCTTTCTTT.

The CDR3 sequence: CARIPKLYSPLHF. The CDR3 region has the DNA TGTGCCAGGATACCGAAACTTTATTCACCCCTCCACTTT. The rearrangement links TRBV27 to TRBJ1-6; D unresolved. The germline CDR1 and CDR2 sequences are MNHEY and SMNVEV (reference sequence). The CDR3 has 13 amino acids. Deletions cut 9 bases from V and 8 bases from J, with 14 bases between.

The gene calls are TRBV27 and TRBJ1-3; no firm D call. The CDR3 contains 16 residues. From germline, CDR1 is MNHEY and CDR2 SMNVEV (reference sequence). Trimming took 5 bases from V and 4 from J, leaving 18 bases between them. CDR3 bases: TGTGCCAGCAGTCGACGAGGATGGCACTTGGGAAACACCATATATTTT. Amino acids: CASSRRGWHLGNTIYF.